Described below is a single TCR beta chain sequence and its context. The table came from immunoSEQ multiplex PCR; TCRdb's copy has only in-frame clones and leaves some out. In the table there are about 350,000 clones, over 75% of which are singletons. This entry belongs to a study of Ad26.COV2.S vaccination and SARS-CoV-2 variants. The treatment is: around 19 received Ad26.COV2.S at low or high dose, single or two shots; five or six received placebo; per-sample allocation not given. Samples analyzed were those drawn on day 63 after the first vaccine or placebo injection. The V gene's germline CDR1 is LNHNV and CDR2 YYDKDF (reference sequence). With 8 bases clipped from V and 0 bases from J, the junction kept 1 base outside the gene matches. CDR3 length equals 13 residues.

The clonotype was recovered from a person between 18 and 65 years old who received the Ad26.COV2.S COVID-19 vaccine or a placebo. This rearrangement joins TRBV15 to TRBJ1-1, with TRBD1 matching over 9 bases. The material was peripheral blood, obtained in a trial of Ad26.COV2.S vaccine versus placebo. The CDR3 DNA follows: TGTGCCACCGGGGACAGGGTGAACACTGAAGCTTTCTTT. Its translation: CATGDRVNTEAFF.